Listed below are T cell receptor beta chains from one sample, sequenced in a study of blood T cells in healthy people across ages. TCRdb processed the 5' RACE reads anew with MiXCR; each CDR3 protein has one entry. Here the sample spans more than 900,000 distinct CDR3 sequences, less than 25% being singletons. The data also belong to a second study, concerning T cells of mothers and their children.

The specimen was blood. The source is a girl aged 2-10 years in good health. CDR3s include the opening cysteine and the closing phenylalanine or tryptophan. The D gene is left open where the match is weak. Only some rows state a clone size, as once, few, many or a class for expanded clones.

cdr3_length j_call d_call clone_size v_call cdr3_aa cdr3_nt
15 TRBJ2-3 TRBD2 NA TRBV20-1 CSASGLAGPTDTQYF TGCAGTGCTAGTGGACTAGCGGGACCCACAGATACGCAGTATTTT
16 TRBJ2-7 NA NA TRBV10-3 CAISDSDSGLSYEQYF TGTGCCATCAGTGACTCGGACTCTGGGCTATCCTACGAGCAGTACTTC
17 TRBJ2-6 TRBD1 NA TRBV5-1 CASSLGDSGSGANVLTF TGCGCCAGCAGCCTAGGGGACAGCGGCTCTGGGGCCAACGTCCTGACTTTC
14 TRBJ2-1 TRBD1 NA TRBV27 CASSLRQGGSEQFF TGTGCCAGCAGTTTAAGACAGGGGGGCAGTGAGCAGTTCTTC
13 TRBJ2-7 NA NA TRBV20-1 CSATPQLAYEQYF TGCAGTGCTACCCCTCAATTGGCCTACGAGCAGTACTTC
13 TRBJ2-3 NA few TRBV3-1 CASSVRGRDTQYF TGTGCCAGCAGCGTAAGGGGACGGGATACGCAGTATTTT
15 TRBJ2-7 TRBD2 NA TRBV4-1 CASSHLGLADYEQYF TGCGCCAGCAGCCACCTGGGACTAGCGGACTACGAGCAGTACTTC
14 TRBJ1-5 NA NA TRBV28 CASSYGVDNQPQHF TGTGCCAGCAGCTACGGGGTCGACAATCAGCCCCAGCATTTT
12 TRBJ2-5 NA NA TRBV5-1 CASSLEGGWGFF TGCGCCAGCAGCTTGGAAGGAGGTTGGGGGTTCTTC
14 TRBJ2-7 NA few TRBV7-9 CASSLAGSPYEQYF TGTGCCAGCAGCTTAGCGGGTAGCCCCTACGAGCAGTACTTC
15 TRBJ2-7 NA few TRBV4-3 CASSHLPGTEYEQYF TGCGCCAGCAGCCACTTACCCGGGACCGAATACGAGCAGTACTTC
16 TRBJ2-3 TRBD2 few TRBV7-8 CASSLFVSGSGDTQYF TGTGCCAGCAGCTTATTCGTTAGCGGGAGTGGGGATACGCAGTATTTT
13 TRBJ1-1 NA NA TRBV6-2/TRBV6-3 CASSYEVRTEAFF TGTGCCAGCAGTTACGAGGTTCGGACTGAAGCTTTCTTT
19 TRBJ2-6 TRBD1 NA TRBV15 CATSTKDRGESSGANVLTF TGTGCCACCAGCACGAAGGACAGGGGGGAAAGCTCTGGGGCCAACGTCCTGACTTTC
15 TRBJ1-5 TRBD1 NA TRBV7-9 CASSSGGNSNQPQHF TGTGCCAGCAGCTCAGGGGGGAATAGCAATCAGCCCCAGCATTTT
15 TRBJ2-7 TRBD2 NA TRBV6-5 CASSPSGGNVHEQYF TGTGCCAGCAGCCCCTCCGGGGGGAATGTCCACGAGCAGTACTTC
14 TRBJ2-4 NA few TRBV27 CASRISLVPNIQYF TGTGCCAGCAGAATAAGCCTCGTCCCCAACATTCAGTACTTC
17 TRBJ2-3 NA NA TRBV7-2 CASSLGVRGGIMNTQYF TGTGCCAGCAGCTTAGGGGTAAGAGGGGGTATCATGAATACGCAGTATTTT
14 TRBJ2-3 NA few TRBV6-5 CASSYSVTGDTQYF TGTGCCAGCAGTTACTCGGTTACCGGAGATACGCAGTATTTT
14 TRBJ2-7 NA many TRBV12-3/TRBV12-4 CASSLRGGTYEQYF TGTGCCAGCAGTTTAAGGGGGGGGACCTACGAGCAGTACTTC
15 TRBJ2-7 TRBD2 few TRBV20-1 CSARDRGELGYEQYF TGCAGTGCTAGAGATCGGGGGGAGTTAGGGTACGAGCAGTACTTC
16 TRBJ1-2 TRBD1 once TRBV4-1 CASSRIPTGRSGGYTF TGCGCCAGCAGCCGCATTCCGACAGGGAGAAGCGGGGGCTACACCTTC
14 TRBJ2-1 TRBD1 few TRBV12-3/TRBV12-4 CASSLPNRGVEQFF TGTGCCAGCAGTTTACCCAACAGGGGCGTTGAGCAGTTCTTC
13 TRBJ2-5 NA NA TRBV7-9 CASSPPEDETQYF TGTGCCAGCAGCCCCCCGGAGGACGAGACCCAGTACTTC
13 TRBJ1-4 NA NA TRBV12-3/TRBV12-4 CASTYRNNEKLFF TGTGCCAGCACCTACAGGAATAATGAAAAACTGTTTTTT
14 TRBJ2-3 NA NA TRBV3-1 CASRIRGFTDTQYF TGTGCCAGCAGGATTAGGGGATTCACAGATACGCAGTATTTT
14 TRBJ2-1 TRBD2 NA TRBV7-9 CASKRDSALNEQFF TGTGCCAGCAAGCGGGACTCGGCCCTCAATGAGCAGTTCTTC
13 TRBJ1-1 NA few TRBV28 CASSFGASLEAFF TGTGCCAGCAGTTTTGGGGCATCTCTCGAAGCTTTCTTT
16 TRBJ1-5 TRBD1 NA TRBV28 CASSPPDRGTNQPQHF TGTGCCAGCAGTCCTCCGGACAGGGGGACCAATCAGCCCCAGCATTTT
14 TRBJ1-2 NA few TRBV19 CASNNGGANYGYTF TGTGCCAGTAATAACGGCGGAGCTAACTATGGCTACACCTTC
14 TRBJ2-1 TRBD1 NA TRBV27 CASNPGQAFSEQFF TGTGCCAGCAATCCGGGACAGGCTTTTTCTGAGCAGTTCTTC
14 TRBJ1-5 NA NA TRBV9 CASSVGSVNQPQHF TGTGCCAGCAGCGTAGGGTCAGTAAATCAGCCCCAGCATTTT
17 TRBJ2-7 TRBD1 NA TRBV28 CASSFRDRPGFLHEQYF TGTGCCAGCAGTTTTAGGGACAGGCCGGGCTTCTTGCACGAGCAGTACTTC
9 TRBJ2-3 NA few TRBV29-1 CSVGSEGSF TGCAGCGTTGGGAGTGAGGGTAGTTTT